The next 7 T cell receptor beta chains were all read from a single sample in a study of vaccination and CD4 T cells after COVID-19. The treatment: roughly 10-day PBMC culture with coronavirus spike peptide pools or control peptides (ViraFEST assay). Cultured CD4+ T-cell DNA underwent Oncomine TCR Beta short-read sequencing. Each CDR3 protein is one row after TCRdb ran MiXCR on the PCR reads. The sample has around 15,000 distinct CDR3 sequences; 36% are singletons. Which antigens these TCRs recognize remains unknown. Sequencing used CD4+ T cells from blood, cultured in vitro, obtained before SARS-CoV-2 vaccination. These receptors were collected from a human donor who received a COVID-19 vaccine.

The chain couples TRBV7-9 to TRBJ2-1; D may be TRBD2 (5 bases). The CDR3 extends over 16 amino acids. Germline lookup yields CDR1 SEHNR and CDR2 FQNEAQ (reference sequence). V shed 2 bases and J shed 0 bases, with 11 bases lying between them. The CDR3 DNA reads as TGTGCCAGCAGCTTAATGGTAGGGAGCTCCTACAATGAGCAGTTCTTC. Amino acids: CASSLMVGSSYNEQFF.

The chain joins TRBV10-1 to TRBJ1-1, with D possibly being TRBD1 (6 bases). CDR1 is WNHNN, CDR2 SYGVQD, per germline (reference sequence). The CDR3 has 16 amino acids. V was shortened by 6 bases and J by 4 bases, with 21 bases between the two germline ends. In nucleotides, the CDR3 is TGCGCCAGCAGCCAGAGGGGGGGGGAAGAGATCACTGAAGCTTTCTTT. It is translated as CASSQRGGEEITEAFF.

The chain couples TRBV6-1 to TRBJ2-2, with TRBD1 matching over 10 bases. The CDR3 covers 15 residues. J gave up 4 bases and V 4 bases, and 3 bases lay outside the gene matches. Germline CDR1 MNHNS, CDR2 SASEGT. CDR3 region: CASSGRDRGTGELFF. The CDR3 DNA follows: TGTGCCAGCAGTGGCCGGGACAGGGGCACCGGGGAGCTGTTTTTT.

This chain connects TRBV10-3 to TRBJ2-7, with TRBD1 matching 8 bases. The trim removed 6 bases at V and 7 bases at J, leaving 17 bases unmatched. The CDR3 spans 16 residues. Looked up from germline, CDR1 is ENHRY and CDR2 is SYGVKD. The chain's CDR3 is CAIRDHPGQEVREQYF. The CDR3 DNA sequence: TGTGCCATCAGAGACCACCCGGGACAGGAGGTACGGGAGCAGTACTTC.

The chain couples TRBV7-8 to TRBJ2-7; 8 nucleotides align to TRBD1. This CDR3 is 13 amino acids long. Trimming at V came to 5 bases and at J to 2 bases, leaving 2 bases not matched to a gene. From germline, CDR1 is SGHVS and CDR2 FQNEAQ. For the CDR3, the DNA is TGTGCCAGCAGCATACAGGGGGCCTACGAGCAGTACTTC. It is translated as CASSIQGAYEQYF.

This clonotype was recorded once. V is TRBV6-1 and J is TRBJ2-1, with 7 bases identical to TRBD2. Per germline, CDR1 MNHNS and CDR2 SASEGT. The CDR3 consists of 17 residues. V lost 0 bases to trimming and J lost 0 bases; unmatched junction nucleotides: 5. Written as DNA, the CDR3 is TGTGCCAGCAGTGAAGCGGTCCGCGGGGGCTCCTACAATGAGCAGTTCTTC. It specifies CASSEAVRGGSYNEQFF.

The chain carries TRBV30 and TRBJ1-6; D not certain. Germline assignment: CDR1 GTSNPN and CDR2 SVGIG (reference sequence). V lost 1 base and J lost 2, with 9 bases in between. The CDR3 is made up of 15 amino acids. CDR3 loop: CAWSGAGAYNSPLHF. Here the CDR3 DNA reads TGTGCCTGGAGTGGCGCAGGAGCCTATAATTCACCCCTCCACTTT.